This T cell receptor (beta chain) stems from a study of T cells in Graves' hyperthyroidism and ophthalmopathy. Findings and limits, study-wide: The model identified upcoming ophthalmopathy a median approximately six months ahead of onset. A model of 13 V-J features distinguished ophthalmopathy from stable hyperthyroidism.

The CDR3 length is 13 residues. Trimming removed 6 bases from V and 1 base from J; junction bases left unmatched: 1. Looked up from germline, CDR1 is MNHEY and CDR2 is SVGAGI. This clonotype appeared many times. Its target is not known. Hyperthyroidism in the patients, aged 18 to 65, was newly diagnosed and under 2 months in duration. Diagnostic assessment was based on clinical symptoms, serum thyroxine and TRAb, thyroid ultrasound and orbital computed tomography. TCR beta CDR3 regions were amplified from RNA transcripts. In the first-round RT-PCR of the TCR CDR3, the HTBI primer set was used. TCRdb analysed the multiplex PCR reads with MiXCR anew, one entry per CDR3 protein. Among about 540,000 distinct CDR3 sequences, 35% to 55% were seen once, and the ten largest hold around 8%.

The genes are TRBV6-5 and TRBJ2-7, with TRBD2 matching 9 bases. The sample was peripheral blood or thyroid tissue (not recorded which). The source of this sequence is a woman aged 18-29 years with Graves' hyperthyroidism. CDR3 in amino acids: CASRREGSYEQYF. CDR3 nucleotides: TGTGCCAGCAGGCGGGAGGGATCCTACGAGCAGTACTTC.